This passage covers 32 T cell receptor beta chains from one sample sequenced in a study of beta chain features in type 1 diabetes. These TCRs are of unknown antigen specificity. Study conclusions and caveats: Shortening that was moderate but significant affected the TCRB CDR3s of Type 1 diabetes patients in all four CD4+ subsets.

Expressed TCRB transcripts were sequenced because the isolated RNA had all been reverse transcribed beforehand. Sequenced by immunoSEQ multiplex PCR; TCRdb stores in-frame clones only, minus some. The data contain over 200,000 clones, roughly a tenth of them seen just once; the ten biggest clones take up roughly 0.017%. The sequenced sample was naive CD4+ T cells from blood. The receptors were gathered from a man aged 25 to 40 with type 1 diabetes.

This clone occurred a few times. V usage is TRBV27 and J usage is TRBJ1-5; maybe TRBD1 (6 bases). The germline gives CDR1 MNHEY, CDR2 SMNVEV (reference sequence). This CDR3 comprises 15 residues. V was trimmed by 6 bases and J by 4 bases, leaving 16 bases between them. The CDR3 reads CASSWTVDANQPQHF. In DNA, the CDR3 is TGTGCCAGCAGCTGGACAGTGGACGCAAATCAGCCCCAGCATTTT.

This clone showed up just a few times. The chain has TRBV11-2 and TRBJ2-1; perhaps TRBD1 as D (6 bases). Trimming left V 4 bases short and J 5 bases short, with 12 bases between. This CDR3 has 14 amino acids. Per germline, CDR1 SGHAT and CDR2 FQNNGV. CDR3 nucleotide sequence: TGTGCCAGCAGCTACCGGACAGAGAACAATGAGCAGTTCTTC. It encodes CASSYRTENNEQFF.

The chain is built from TRBV25-1 and TRBJ2-2; D unresolved. Germline values: CDR1 MGHDK, CDR2 SYGVNS. The CDR3 covers 16 residues. The V and J ends lost 7 bases and 0 bases respectively, with 15 bases between them. CDR3 loop: CASKSTGFANTGELFF. In nucleotides, the CDR3 is TGTGCCAGCAAATCGACTGGGTTCGCGAACACCGGGGAGCTGTTTTTT.

This rearrangement joins TRBV29-1 to TRBJ2-1; D is unresolved. Between the trimmed V and J ends, which lost 5 bases and 3 bases, there was a span of 2 bases. The CDR3 is 10 residues long. Per the germline V gene, CDR1 is SQVTM and CDR2 is ANQGSEA. This CDR3 reads CSVRYNEQFF. The CDR3 DNA is TGCAGCGTTCGCTACAATGAGCAGTTCTTC.

V and J are TRBV5-1 and TRBJ2-3; 14 nucleotides align to TRBD2. There are 17 residues in the CDR3. V was pared by 4 bases and J by 6 bases, with 10 bases of the junction left unmatched. The germline CDR1 and CDR2 sequences are SGHRS and YFSETQ. The CDR3 loop reads CASSPWTSGGPGDTQYF. Here the CDR3 DNA reads TGCGCCAGCAGCCCCTGGACTAGCGGGGGGCCGGGGGATACGCAGTATTTT. Combining the CDR3 with reference TRBV5-1 and TRBJ2-3 gives the whole variable domain KAGVTQTPRYLIKTRGQQVTLSCSPISGHRSVSWYQQTPGQGLQFLFEYFSETQRNKGNFPGRFSGRQFSNSRSEMNVSTLELGDSALYLCASSPWTSGGPGDTQYFGPGTRLTVL.

The rearrangement joins TRBV23-1 to TRBJ2-2; 8 bases fit TRBD1. TRBV23-1 is assigned to the ORF class and has an uncertain function. Trimming cost V 3 bases and J 4 bases; bases outside gene matches: 22. This CDR3 contains 21 residues. CDR3 nucleotides: TGCGCCAGCAGTCAGCAACCCGACCACCAACTCGACAGGGGAGGCACCGGGGAGCTGTTTTTT. Residues: CASSQQPDHQLDRGGTGELFF.

This clone appeared a few times. V gene TRBV2 combines with J gene TRBJ1-1; TRBD1 aligns across 7 bases. This CDR3 spans 13 amino acids. Germline V gene lookup returns CDR1 SNHLY and CDR2 FYNNEI. V lost 6 bases to trimming and J lost 4 bases; unmatched junction nucleotides: 5. The CDR3 region has the DNA TGTGCCAGCAGACAACAGGGGAGCACTGAAGCTTTCTTT. It codes for CASRQQGSTEAFF.

This clone was counted a few times. The rearrangement uses TRBV5-1 and TRBJ2-1; D possibly corresponds to TRBD2 (7 bases). Trimming took 3 bases from V and 2 from J, leaving 12 bases between them. Germline CDR1 reads SGHRS; CDR2 reads YFSETQ. The CDR3 sequence is 15 residues long. The CDR3 sequence is CASSSSGGTYNEQFF. The CDR3 bases are TGCGCCAGCAGCTCCTCGGGGGGCACCTACAATGAGCAGTTCTTC.

The sample holds a few counts of this clone. Other DNA sequences in the sample encode the same CDR3. The gene calls are TRBV18 and TRBJ2-7; TRBD1 is a possible D gene (5 bases). Germline values: CDR1 KGHSH, CDR2 LQKENI. The CDR3 covers 12 residues. The V and J ends lost 3 bases and 3 bases respectively, with 6 bases between them. The CDR3 DNA reads as TGTGCCAGCTCACCTGACAGCTACGAGCAGTACTTC. This sequence encodes CASSPDSYEQYF.

The rearrangement links TRBV5-8 to TRBJ2-1; perhaps TRBD1 as D (5 bases). V was trimmed by 2 bases and J by 5 bases, leaving 8 bases between them. The CDR3 has 13 amino acids. Germline CDR1 and CDR2: SGHTS and YDEGEE. The CDR3 coding sequence is TGTGCCAGCAGCTTCAGGGTGGACAATGAGCAGTTCTTC. Residues: CASSFRVDNEQFF.

This clone was picked up a small number of times. J is TRBJ2-7 and V is TRBV7-9; 9 nucleotides agree with TRBD1. V dropped 2 bases and J dropped 4; count of bases not matched to a gene: 9. CDR1 and CDR2 (germline): SEHNR, FQNEAQ (reference sequence). The CDR3 contains 16 residues. CDR3 nucleotides: TGTGCCAGCAGCTTAACTCTAGGACAGGGGCGATACGAGCAGTACTTC. Its translation: CASSLTLGQGRYEQYF. Drawing the rest from reference TRBV7-9 and TRBJ2-7, the complete variable domain is DTGVSQNPRHKITKRGQNVTFRCDPISEHNRLYWYRQTLGQGPEFLTYFQNEAQLEKSRLLSDRFSAERPKGSFSTLEIQRTEQGDSAMYLCASSLTLGQGRYEQYFGPGTRLTVT.

This clone turned up a few times. The chain employs TRBV6-5 and TRBJ2-5, with 9 bases identical to TRBD1. There are 13 residues in the CDR3. Germline lookup yields CDR1 MNHEY and CDR2 SVGAGI. Losses at the gene ends were 5 bases for V and 4 bases for J; bases not matched to a gene: 2. CDR3 sequence reads: CASSAGQGETQYF. The CDR3 bases are TGTGCCAGCAGTGCGGGACAGGGAGAGACCCAGTACTTC.

This clone was seen only a few times. This rearrangement joins TRBV29-1 to TRBJ2-5; possibly TRBD1 for D (6 bases). Looked up from germline, CDR1 is SQVTM and CDR2 is ANQGSEA. The CDR3 consists of 12 residues. Trimming took 7 bases from V and 5 from J, leaving 14 bases between them. CDR3 in DNA: TGCAGCGCCACAGGGCCGGTGGAGACCCAGTACTTC. Amino acids: CSATGPVETQYF.

The chain links TRBV7-2 to TRBJ2-1; D not resolved. This CDR3 contains 15 residues. CDR1 and CDR2 (germline): SGHTA, FQGNSA. Trimming took off 2 bases at V and 0 bases at J, with 8 bases between the two ends. DNA for the CDR3: TGTGCCAGCAGCTTACAGCCTAGCTCCTACAATGAGCAGTTCTTC. Residues: CASSLQPSSYNEQFF. Supplemented by reference TRBV7-2 and TRBJ2-1, the full variable domain reads GAGVSQSPSNKVTEKGKDVELRCDPISGHTALYWYRQSLGQGLEFLIYFQGNSAPDKSGLPSDRFSAERTGGSVSTLTIQRTQQEDSAVYLCASSLQPSSYNEQFFGPGTRLTVL.

The chain has TRBV13 and TRBJ2-1; TRBD1 matches 8 bases. Germline CDR1 PRHDT, CDR2 FYEKMQ (reference sequence). The CDR3 spans 14 residues. V lost 5 bases, J lost 9 bases, and 9 bases stayed unmatched. The CDR3 coding sequence is TGTGCCAGCAGCCCTGGACAGGGCATGGGTGAGCAGTTCTTC. Its protein product is CASSPGQGMGEQFF.

The rearrangement joins TRBV7-2 to TRBJ1-1; unclear D gene. Germline CDR1 reads SGHTA; CDR2 reads FQGNSA. The CDR3 loop spans 14 amino acids. V lost 5 bases to trimming and J lost 0 bases, with 10 bases between them. The CDR3 sequence: CASSPRGMNTEAFF. The CDR3 nucleotides read TGTGCCAGCAGCCCCCGAGGGATGAACACTGAAGCTTTCTTT.

This clone appeared a few times. The rearrangement uses TRBV7-2 and TRBJ1-6; D is ambiguous. The ends were cut back, 1 base at V and 8 bases at J, with 12 bases in the middle. Germline assignment: CDR1 SGHTA and CDR2 FQGNSA. The length of the CDR3 is 15 residues. This CDR3 reads CASSLGREFDSPLHF. CDR3 bases: TGTGCCAGCAGCTTAGGTCGGGAATTCGATTCACCCCTCCACTTT. Together with reference TRBV7-2 and TRBJ1-6, the CDR3 gives the full variable domain: GAGVSQSPSNKVTEKGKDVELRCDPISGHTALYWYRQSLGQGLEFLIYFQGNSAPDKSGLPSDRFSAERTGGSVSTLTIQRTQQEDSAVYLCASSLGREFDSPLHFGNGTRLTVT.

This chain links TRBV7-2 with TRBJ2-7; 12 nucleotides match TRBD2. The CDR3 spans 17 residues. Germline assignment: CDR1 SGHTA and CDR2 FQGNSA. Trimming removed 5 bases from V and 0 bases from J; junction bases left unmatched: 8. The CDR3 protein is CASSRTSGASSSYEQYF. The CDR3 nucleotides are TGTGCCAGCAGCCGGACTAGCGGGGCCTCCAGCTCCTACGAGCAGTACTTC.

This clone was observed a handful of times. The chain has TRBV9 and TRBJ2-3, with 7 bases that match TRBD1. Trimming removed 2 bases from V and 1 base from J; junction bases left unmatched: 4. Germline lookup yields CDR1 SGDLS and CDR2 YYNGEE. The CDR3 has 15 residues. Here the CDR3 reads CASSVRQGGTDTQYF. As DNA, the CDR3 is TGTGCCAGCAGCGTTAGACAGGGCGGCACAGATACGCAGTATTTT.

The gene calls are TRBV2 and TRBJ1-1; tentative D call: TRBD1 (5 bases). Germline CDR1 reads SNHLY; CDR2 reads FYNNEI. This CDR3 has 17 amino acids. The V gene lost 3 bases and the J gene lost 1 base, with 18 bases spanning the gap. CDR3 sequence reads: CASSDLFKFGQNTEAFF. The DNA of the CDR3 is TGTGCCAGCAGTGATCTCTTCAAATTCGGACAGAACACTGAAGCTTTCTTT.

In DNA, the CDR3 is TGCGCCAGCAGTTATACAGGGGGATCATCGAATGGCTACACCTTC. This translates into CASSYTGGSSNGYTF. The chain links TRBV5-1 to TRBJ1-2; 8 bases are shared with TRBD1. CDR1 and CDR2 (germline): SGHRS, YFSETQ. The CDR3 covers 15 residues. J lost 6 bases, V lost 5 bases, and 12 bases had no gene match.

The V call is TRBV6-1, the J call TRBJ1-2; D remains unclear. The germline V gene encodes CDR1 MNHNS and CDR2 SASEGT. This CDR3 is 13 amino acids long. V was clipped by 2 bases and J by 4 bases, with 8 bases between them. The CDR3 sequence: CASSEQELYGYTF. In DNA form, the CDR3 reads TGTGCCAGCAGTGAACAGGAACTCTATGGCTACACCTTC.

The chain employs TRBV30 and TRBJ1-2; 8 positions agree with TRBD1. The CDR3 has 13 residues. Losses at the gene ends were 0 bases for V and 8 bases for J; bases not matched to a gene: 5. The germline V gene encodes CDR1 GTSNPN and CDR2 SVGIG (reference sequence). The CDR3 protein is CAWSVRGPMGYTF. As DNA, the CDR3 is TGTGCCTGGAGTGTCAGGGGGCCTATGGGCTACACCTTC.

This clone was counted a few times. At one of its ends the junction is not consistent with the germline gene, which may arise from a read error. This chain connects TRBV9 to TRBJ2-3; 8 bases agree with TRBD2. The CDR3 contains 14 residues. CDR1 and CDR2 from the germline V gene are SGDLS and YYNGEE. CDR3 nucleotide sequence: TGTGCCAGCACCGTAGCGGGGAACACAGATACGCAGTATTTT. Translation gives CASTVAGNTDTQYF.

This clone occurred a few times. The chain links TRBV6-6 to TRBJ2-2, with no clear D. Germline loops: CDR1 MNHNY, CDR2 SVGAGI (reference sequence). The CDR3 is 12 residues long. Deletions cut 2 bases from V and 6 bases from J, with 4 bases between. The CDR3 DNA reads TGTGCCAGCAGTTACACGGCCGGGGAGCTGTTTTTT. It yields the protein CASSYTAGELFF.

The rearrangement links TRBV11-2 to TRBJ2-1; 8 bases are shared with TRBD1. The CDR3 has 13 residues. CDR1 and CDR2 from the germline V gene are SGHAT and FQNNGV. After removal of 5 bases from V and 6 bases from J, the junction contained 3 bases not matched to a gene. The CDR3 DNA reads as TGTGCCAGCAGCCTCGGGACAGGCAATGAGCAGTTCTTC. It yields the protein CASSLGTGNEQFF.

The chain has TRBV4-1 and TRBJ2-5; 7 bases are shared with TRBD1. Per germline, CDR1 MGHRA and CDR2 YSYEKL. This CDR3 region has 16 residues. V dropped 6 bases and J dropped 5; count of bases not matched to a gene: 15. The CDR3 loop is CASSLSDRLRMETQYF. CDR3 DNA sequence: TGCGCCAGCAGTCTTTCGGACAGGTTACGAATGGAGACCCAGTACTTC.

This clone was observed a handful of times. The V call is TRBV18, the J call TRBJ1-1, with 7 bases matching TRBD1. This CDR3 comprises 13 residues. Losses at the gene ends were 6 bases for V and 8 bases for J; bases not matched to a gene: 9. Germline loops: CDR1 KGHSH, CDR2 LQKENI. In DNA, the CDR3 is TGTGCCAGCTCTCCGGGACAGATCAAGGAAGCTTTCTTT. Translating gives CASSPGQIKEAFF. Combining the CDR3 with reference TRBV18 and TRBJ1-1 gives the whole variable domain NAGVMQNPRHLVRRRGQEARLRCSPMKGHSHVYWYRQLPEEGLKFMVYLQKENIIDESGMPKERFSAEFPKEGPSILRIQQVVRGDSAAYFCASSPGQIKEAFFGQGTRLTVV.

The sample holds a few counts of this clone. The chain is built from TRBV6-8 and TRBJ2-4; no firm D call. The germline gives CDR1 MNHGY, CDR2 SAAAGT. With 10 bases removed from V and 6 bases from J, the gap between germline ends came to 25 bases. The CDR3 covers 16 residues. CDR3 nucleotides: TGTGCCACCACACACCATCGCGTTCGAGTAGCAAACATTCAGTACTTC. Translated: CATTHHRVRVANIQYF.

The chain carries TRBV6-5 and TRBJ1-1, with D unresolved. The CDR3 is 14 residues long. The V gene lost 4 bases and the J gene lost 7 bases, with 16 bases spanning the gap. Germline-derived CDR1 and CDR2 are MNHEY and SVGAGI. CDR3 loop: CASSLQHSVGEAFF. The CDR3 region has the DNA TGTGCCAGCAGTTTACAGCACTCAGTGGGTGAAGCTTTCTTT.

This clone was seen only a few times. The V call is TRBV6-1, the J call TRBJ1-6; 7 nucleotides match TRBD1. In germline, CDR1 is MNHNS, CDR2 SASEGT. The CDR3 loop spans 14 amino acids. After removal of 6 bases from V and 11 bases from J, the junction contained 10 bases not matched to a gene. CDR3: CASSQKQGSPPLHF. The CDR3 bases are TGTGCCAGCAGCCAGAAACAGGGGTCCCCACCCCTCCACTTT.

The table lists this clone with a count of one. The chain is built from TRBV5-1 and TRBJ2-1, with D possibly TRBD2 on 5 matching bases. The germline V and J ends were trimmed by 5 bases and 0 bases, with 12 bases remaining between them. This CDR3 is built from 15 residues. Germline-derived CDR1 and CDR2 are SGHRS and YFSETQ. CDR3 nucleotide sequence: TGCGCCAGCAGGCCCGGGGAATACTCCTACAATGAGCAGTTCTTC. As protein: CASRPGEYSYNEQFF.